The T cell receptor beta chain under discussion was sequenced for a study of blood T cell repertoires in COVID-19. Study at large: Whether acute or convalescent, the COVID-19 samples came from the United States, Italy and Spain. Nucleic acid was either cDNA or gDNA, and it came from T cells, B-cell-depleted T cells, or PBMCs.

The length of the CDR3 is 15 residues. Germline V lookup: CDR1 LGHDT, CDR2 YNNKEL (reference sequence). V shed 1 base and J 6 bases; nucleotides not matched to a gene: 4. Original processing methods: The authors estimated nucleated cell counts from reference gene primer amplification. The protocol was immunoSEQ multiplex PCR, while the TCRdb copy is restricted to in-frame clones and leaves out a portion. V and J calls plus clone size are reproduced from that table; the DNA served to infer D and trimming. Here the sample spans 70,000 to 95,000 clones, 80% to 90% being singletons. Enrollment of patients from Seattle took place during active infection, with longitudinal follow-up.

The sequence was collected from a man aged 45 to 65 with COVID-19, enrolled during active disease. The chain employs TRBV3-1 (or the pseudogene TRBV3-2) and TRBJ1-5, with 9 bases matching TRBD1. Input material: peripheral blood. The CDR3 DNA is TGTGCCAGCAGCCAAGGGACAGGGGTAGTTCAGCCCCAGCATTTT. Its translation: CASSQGTGVVQPQHF.